This T cell receptor beta chain was captured in a study of cytomegalovirus exposure and HLA in healthy donors. General observations from the study: Highest at DRB1 and lowest at HLA-C, TCR association rates differed among HLA loci in a later analysis. Across donors, presence/absence analyses took sequencing depth to be roughly uniform.

The PCR had 60 Vbeta and 13 Jbeta primers. Sequenced by immunoSEQ multiplex PCR; TCRdb stores in-frame clones only, minus some. The sample lists roughly 140,000 clones; 60% to 80% were seen once. As to this clone: The target antigen is unknown.

V gave up 5 bases and J gave up 3 bases, with 16 bases separating them. Germline lookup yields CDR1 SGHVS and CDR2 FNYEAQ. The CDR3 is 15 residues long. Sequenced material: PBMCs. V usage is TRBV7-6 and J usage is TRBJ1-1, with D tentatively TRBD1 (6 bases). The receptor was derived from a woman under 40 in good health and CMV-seronegative. CDR3 sequence (DNA): TGTGCCAGCAGCCTCGCAGGGGATCTAGACACTGAAGCTTTCTTT. Protein sequence: CASSLAGDLDTEAFF.